The clone carrying this T cell receptor (beta chain) was detected once. The data stem from a study of cytomegalovirus exposure and HLA in healthy donors. Repertoires were generated with immunoSEQ multiplex PCR, while TCRdb's copy carries only in-frame clones and drops some. The sample has about 130,000 clones; about nine tenths are singletons. The donors were in the approximately 110-subject validation cohort; that cohort was separate from the approximately 670-subject first cohort. The sample comprised PBMCs. This sequence originates from a woman between 18 and 29 years old in good health and CMV-seronegative.

The CDR3 spells CASSLGLTNEKLFF. In DNA, the CDR3 is TGTGCCAGCAGCCTGGGACTGACCAATGAAAAACTGTTTTTT. V usage is TRBV7-9 and J usage is TRBJ1-4; D might be TRBD1 (5 bases). The germline CDR1 and CDR2 sequences are SEHNR and FQNEAQ (reference sequence). Trimming removed 5 bases from V and 5 bases from J, with 12 bases in between. CDR3 length: 14 amino acids.